A selection of T cell receptor beta chains follows, all from one sample in a study of blood T cell repertoires in COVID-19. Clones were sequenced by immunoSEQ multiplex PCR, and TCRdb holds only the in-frame ones, with some missing. This table has over 200,000 clones, 86% appearing once. Sequencing was performed on PBMCs or T cells enriched from blood (not recorded which). These receptor sequences come from a woman between 45 and 60 years old in a cohort exposed to, infected with or recovered from COVID-19 (not recorded which). The CDR3 runs from the conserved cysteine through the conserved F or W. A D gene is named only where the DNA matches it firmly. Part of the rows lack a size; the others show once, few, many or a class for expanded clones.

size	V	D	J	DNA	CDR3
.	TRBV28	.	TRBJ1-2	TGTGCCAGCAGTTTTGGGCAAAGCTATGGCTACACCTTC	CASSFGQSYGYTF
.	TRBV12-2	.	TRBJ1-2	TGTGCAAGTCGCTTAGTGGGACAGGGCCCAGCTCGAATTCCCAACTATGGCTACACCTTC	CASRLVGQGPARIPNYGYTF
.	TRBV4-2	TRBD2	TRBJ2-2	TGTGCCAGCAGCCAAGAAACTAGCGGGTCCACCGGGGAGCTGTTTTTT	CASSQETSGSTGELFF
.	TRBV2	.	TRBJ1-5	TGTGCCAGCGCGGGGGTAAGGAGCAATCAGCCCCAGCATTTT	CASAGVRSNQPQHF
.	TRBV4-3	TRBD2	TRBJ2-5	TGCGCCAGCAGCCGTGGGGCCAGCGGGGGTTCAGAGACCCAGTACTTC	CASSRGASGGSETQYF
.	TRBV19	.	TRBJ1-2	TGTGCCAGTAGCAATCCTCGGACAGCCCGTGGAAACTATGGCTACACCTTC	CASSNPRTARGNYGYTF
.	TRBV6-5	.	TRBJ1-2	TGTGCCAGCAGTTATGCCGGGTATGGCTACACCTTC	CASSYAGYGYTF
few	TRBV5-1	.	TRBJ1-1	TGCGCCAGCAGCTTGGAGGGGGCTGAAGCTTTCTTT	CASSLEGAEAFF
.	TRBV5-1	TRBD1	TRBJ2-5	TGCGCCAGCAGCTCGACAGGGAAAGAGACCCAGTACTTC	CASSSTGKETQYF
many	TRBV6-2/TRBV6-3	.	TRBJ2-2	TGTGCCAGCAGTGCAGCGAACACCGGGGAGCTGTTTTTT	CASSAANTGELFF
few	TRBV29-1	TRBD1	TRBJ1-1	TGCAGCGTTCAGGGGGCGGCTGAAGCTTTCTTT	CSVQGAAEAFF
.	TRBV4-1	TRBD2	TRBJ2-3	TGCGCCAGCAGCCAATTTTCCGGAACTACCGCCAATCCCGGGGGGGGCACGCAGTATTTT	CASSQFSGTTANPGGGTQYF
.	TRBV18	.	TRBJ1-5	TGTGCCAGCTCACCACCGGGGGGGCGCGGGCCCCAGCATTTT	CASSPPGGRGPQHF
.	TRBV18	.	TRBJ1-3	TGTGCCAGCTCATCGCCCGCGCGCTCTGGAAACACCATATATTTT	CASSSPARSGNTIYF
.	TRBV5-1	TRBD1	TRBJ2-3	TGCGCCAGCAGCTCCGACAGGGTCCCTAGCACAGATACGCAGTATTTT	CASSSDRVPSTDTQYF
.	TRBV6-2/TRBV6-3	.	TRBJ1-5	TGTGCCAGCAGTTACCCCCGGGGGGGAGGTCAGCCCCAGCATTTT	CASSYPRGGGQPQHF
once	TRBV19	TRBD1	TRBJ1-1	TGTGCCAGTAGTTCAGGGGGCACTGAAGCTTTCTTT	CASSSGGTEAFF
.	TRBV10-1	.	TRBJ1-5	TGCGCCAGCAGGCCGGTGGCAACCACCAGGATAGGCGCCCAGGGTCAGCCCCAGCATTTT	CASRPVATTRIGAQGQPQHF
.	TRBV4-1	.	TRBJ2-3	TGCGCCAGCAGCCAAACAGGGTCCCCGGGAGATACGCAGTATTTT	CASSQTGSPGDTQYF
.	TRBV11-1	.	TRBJ1-1	TGTGCCAGCAGCTTATTTGGTGAGATGAACACTGAAGCTTTCTTT	CASSLFGEMNTEAFF
.	TRBV4-2	TRBD2	TRBJ2-1	TGTGCCAGCAGCCAAGGCCCACTAGCGGGGGGGTCTGAGCAGTTCTTC	CASSQGPLAGGSEQFF
.	TRBV18	TRBD1	TRBJ1-3	TGTGCCAGCTCACCACCGGGACAGGCCTCTGGAAACACCATATATTTT	CASSPPGQASGNTIYF
.	TRBV19	TRBD2	TRBJ2-2	TGTGCCAGTAGTACTAGGATCGGACTAGCGGGGGGCGTGAACACCGGGGAGCTGTTTTTT	CASSTRIGLAGGVNTGELFF
.	TRBV5-1	.	TRBJ2-5	TGCGCCAGCAATGGCCGGGACACCCTCCAAGAGACCCAGTACTTC	CASNGRDTLQETQYF
.	TRBV2	.	TRBJ1-4	TGTGCCAGCAGGCTAAGGTCCGGGGGTGAAAAACTGTTTTTT	CASRLRSGGEKLFF
.	TRBV19	.	TRBJ1-1	TGTGCCAGTAGTATAAATCCGAGAGGTGAAGCTTTCTTT	CASSINPRGEAFF
.	TRBV28	.	TRBJ2-3	TGTGCCAGCAGTTTGGAGGGGTCGGATACGCAGTATTTT	CASSLEGSDTQYF
.	TRBV5-5	.	TRBJ2-3	TGTGCCAGCAGCCCGTTAGATACGCAGTATTTT	CASSPLDTQYF
.	TRBV5-1	.	TRBJ2-5	TGCGCCAGCAGCTTGGGGGTCAGGGCTGGGGAGACCCAGTACTTC	CASSLGVRAGETQYF
.	TRBV5-1	TRBD1	TRBJ2-3	TGCGCCAGCAGCTCCGGGACAGGGAGAGATACGCAGTATTTT	CASSSGTGRDTQYF
.	TRBV4-1	.	TRBJ2-7	TGCGCCAGCAGCCCCGGGACACTCGACTACGAGCAGTACTTC	CASSPGTLDYEQYF
.	TRBV2	.	TRBJ2-3	TGTGCCAGCAGTGAAGGGCTAGCGACGGATACGCAGTATTTT	CASSEGLATDTQYF
.	TRBV10-1	.	TRBJ2-3	TGCGCCAGCAGTGAATTTTCGACAGATACGCAGTATTTT	CASSEFSTDTQYF
.	TRBV2	.	TRBJ2-7	TGTGCCAGCAGTGAACTGTACGAGCAGTACTTC	CASSELYEQYF
.	TRBV7-2	TRBD1	TRBJ1-1	TGTGCCAGCAGCTTCCTGGGACAGGGGGCGTCTGAAGCTTTCTTT	CASSFLGQGASEAFF
.	TRBV19	TRBD2	TRBJ2-2	TGTGCCAGTAGTTCTCTGGGACTAGCGGGGGGGAACACCGGGGAGCTGTTTTTT	CASSSLGLAGGNTGELFF
.	TRBV7-9	TRBD1	TRBJ1-6	TGTGCCAGCAGCTTGACGACAGGGGAGTATTCACCCCTCCACTTT	CASSLTTGEYSPLHF
.	TRBV28	.	TRBJ1-5	TGTGCCAGCATTCCGGGACGGGCCGGGGGGCCCCAGCATTTT	CASIPGRAGGPQHF
.	TRBV13	.	TRBJ2-3	TGTGCCAGCAGCTTTTCCGCAGACAGTTCCGATACGCAGTATTTT	CASSFSADSSDTQYF
.	TRBV18	.	TRBJ1-2	TGTGCCAGCTCACCAGGAGGAATCTATGGCTACACCTTC	CASSPGGIYGYTF
.	TRBV5-5	.	TRBJ1-4	TGTGCCAGCAGCTCCAGGGGTGCTAATGAAAAACTGTTTTTT	CASSSRGANEKLFF
.	TRBV12-3/TRBV12-4	.	TRBJ1-2	TGTGCCAGCAGTTTGGAGGGAGGCCATGGCTACACCTTC	CASSLEGGHGYTF
.	TRBV4-3	.	TRBJ2-7	TGCGCCAGCAGCCGGGCACGGTATACGCAGCAGTACTTC	CASSRARYTQQYF
.	TRBV19	.	TRBJ1-5	TGTGCCAGTAGTCCCCCCGGGGTGAATCAGCCCCAGCATTTT	CASSPPGVNQPQHF
.	TRBV27	TRBD1	TRBJ1-1	TGTGCCAGCAGACTAGGACGGGACAGCAGGACTGAAGCTTTCTTT	CASRLGRDSRTEAFF
once	TRBV19	TRBD1	TRBJ1-5	TGTGCCAGTAGTATAGGAGGGCAGGGGGGTCAGCCCCAGCATTTT	CASSIGGQGGQPQHF
.	TRBV7-5	.	TRBJ1-2	TGTGCCAGAAGCTTAGGGCAAAGTGGGCCCCGGGGATATGGCTACACCTTC	CARSLGQSGPRGYGYTF
.	TRBV30	TRBD1	TRBJ2-7	TGTGCCTTCACCCGGGACAGCTACGAGCAGTACTTC	CAFTRDSYEQYF
.	TRBV24-1	.	TRBJ2-3	TGTGCCACCAGTGATCCCATTGCAGGGGACACAGATACGCAGTATTTT	CATSDPIAGDTDTQYF
.	TRBV11-2	.	TRBJ2-3	TGTGCCAGCAGCTCTAGTGCAGATACGCAGTATTTT	CASSSSADTQYF
.	TRBV28	TRBD1	TRBJ1-6	TGTGCCAGCAGCCCCCCCAGGGGGACTTATTCACCCCTCCACTTT	CASSPPRGTYSPLHF
once	TRBV11-3	.	TRBJ2-3	TGTGCCAGCAGCGCCCAGGGTCAGGGAGATACGCAGTATTTT	CASSAQGQGDTQYF
once	TRBV7-2	.	TRBJ2-3	TGTGCCAGCAGCTTAGCGAGGCAGGGGGGAGATACGCAGTATTTT	CASSLARQGGDTQYF
.	TRBV6-6	TRBD1	TRBJ2-1	TGTGCCACAATGACAGGGTGGGATGAGCAGTTCTTC	CATMTGWDEQFF
.	TRBV25-1	TRBD2	TRBJ2-1	TGTGCCAGCAGTTTACGGGGGGGCGGTGAGCAGTTCTTC	CASSLRGGGEQFF
.	TRBV9	.	TRBJ1-1	TGTGCCAGCAGCGCCCAACAGCAGCTTAACACTGAAGCTTTCTTT	CASSAQQQLNTEAFF
.	TRBV19	TRBD1	TRBJ1-2	TGTGCCAGTACCCCGACAGGGGTCTACGGCTACACCTTC	CASTPTGVYGYTF
.	TRBV5-1	.	TRBJ1-3	TGCGCCAGCAGCTTGGGAGCATCTGGAAACACCATATATTTT	CASSLGASGNTIYF
.	TRBV6-5	TRBD2	TRBJ2-5	TGTGCCAGCAGGCCAGCGGGGGACCACCAAGAGACCCAGTACTTC	CASRPAGDHQETQYF
few	TRBV5-1	TRBD2	TRBJ2-5	TGCGCCAGCAGCCCCCCGGGGGGGACTAGCGAAGAGACCCAGTACTTC	CASSPPGGTSEETQYF